This T cell receptor (beta chain) derives from a study of blood T cell repertoires in COVID-19. Repertoires were generated with immunoSEQ multiplex PCR, while TCRdb's copy carries only in-frame clones and drops some. Of over 350,000 clones detected, more than 75% appear once; the ten largest clones hold around 0.95%. This CDR3 comprises 15 residues. Germline V gene lookup returns CDR1 KGHDR and CDR2 SFDVKD. With 3 bases clipped from V and 8 bases from J, the junction kept 9 bases outside the gene matches. The sample holds one count of this clone. The sequence derives from a woman aged 25 to 39 with acute COVID-19. The source material was PBMCs or T cells enriched from blood (not recorded which). V usage is TRBV24-1 and J usage is TRBJ2-1; 7 bases match TRBD1. CDR3 DNA sequence: TGTGCCACCAGTGATCGGGCAGCGCAGGGGGATGAGCAGTTCTTC. It is translated as CATSDRAAQGDEQFF.